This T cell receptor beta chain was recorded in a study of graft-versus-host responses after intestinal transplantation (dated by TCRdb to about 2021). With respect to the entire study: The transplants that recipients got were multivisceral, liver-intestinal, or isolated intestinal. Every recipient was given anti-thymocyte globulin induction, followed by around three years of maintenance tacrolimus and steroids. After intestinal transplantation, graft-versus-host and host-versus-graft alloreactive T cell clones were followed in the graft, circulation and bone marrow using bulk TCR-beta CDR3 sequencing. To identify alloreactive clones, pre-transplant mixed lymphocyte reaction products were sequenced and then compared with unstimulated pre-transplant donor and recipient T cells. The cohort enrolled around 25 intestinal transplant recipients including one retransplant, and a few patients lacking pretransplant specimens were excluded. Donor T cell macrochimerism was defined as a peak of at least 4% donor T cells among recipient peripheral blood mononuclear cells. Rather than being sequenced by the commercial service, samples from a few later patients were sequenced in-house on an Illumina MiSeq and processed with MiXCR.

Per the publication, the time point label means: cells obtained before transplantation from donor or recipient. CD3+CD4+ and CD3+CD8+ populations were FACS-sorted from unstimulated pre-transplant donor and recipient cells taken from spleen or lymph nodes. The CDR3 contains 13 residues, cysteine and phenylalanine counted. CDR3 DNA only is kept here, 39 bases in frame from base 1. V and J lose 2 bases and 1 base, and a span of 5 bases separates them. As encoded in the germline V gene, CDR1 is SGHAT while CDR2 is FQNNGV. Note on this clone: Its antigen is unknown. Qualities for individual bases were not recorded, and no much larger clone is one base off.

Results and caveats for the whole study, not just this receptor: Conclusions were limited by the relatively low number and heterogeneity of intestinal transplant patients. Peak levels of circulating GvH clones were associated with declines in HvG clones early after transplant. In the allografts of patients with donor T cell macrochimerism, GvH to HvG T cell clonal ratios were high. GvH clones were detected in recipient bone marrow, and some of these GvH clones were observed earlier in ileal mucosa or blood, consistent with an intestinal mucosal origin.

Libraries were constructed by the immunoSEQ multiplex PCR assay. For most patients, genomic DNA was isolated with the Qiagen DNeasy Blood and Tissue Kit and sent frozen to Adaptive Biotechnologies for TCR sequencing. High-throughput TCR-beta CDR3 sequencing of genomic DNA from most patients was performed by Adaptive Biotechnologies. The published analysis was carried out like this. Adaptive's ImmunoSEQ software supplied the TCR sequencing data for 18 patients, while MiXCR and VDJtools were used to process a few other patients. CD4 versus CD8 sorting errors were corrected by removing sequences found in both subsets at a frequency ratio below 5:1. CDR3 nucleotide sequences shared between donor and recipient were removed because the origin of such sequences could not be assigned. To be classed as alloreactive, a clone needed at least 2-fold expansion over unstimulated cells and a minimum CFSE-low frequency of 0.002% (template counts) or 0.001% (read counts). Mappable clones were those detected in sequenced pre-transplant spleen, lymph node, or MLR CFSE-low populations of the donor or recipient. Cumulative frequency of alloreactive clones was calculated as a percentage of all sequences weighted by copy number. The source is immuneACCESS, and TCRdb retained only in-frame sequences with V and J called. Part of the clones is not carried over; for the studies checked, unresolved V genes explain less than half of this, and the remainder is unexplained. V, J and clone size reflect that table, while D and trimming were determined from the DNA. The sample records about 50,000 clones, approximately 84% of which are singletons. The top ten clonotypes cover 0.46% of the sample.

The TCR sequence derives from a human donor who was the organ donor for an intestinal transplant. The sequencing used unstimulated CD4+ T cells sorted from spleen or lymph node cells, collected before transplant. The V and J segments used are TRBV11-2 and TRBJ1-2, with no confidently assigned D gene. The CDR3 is CASSLQDNYGYTF. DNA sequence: TGTGCCAGCAGCTTACAGGATAACTATGGCTACACCTTC.